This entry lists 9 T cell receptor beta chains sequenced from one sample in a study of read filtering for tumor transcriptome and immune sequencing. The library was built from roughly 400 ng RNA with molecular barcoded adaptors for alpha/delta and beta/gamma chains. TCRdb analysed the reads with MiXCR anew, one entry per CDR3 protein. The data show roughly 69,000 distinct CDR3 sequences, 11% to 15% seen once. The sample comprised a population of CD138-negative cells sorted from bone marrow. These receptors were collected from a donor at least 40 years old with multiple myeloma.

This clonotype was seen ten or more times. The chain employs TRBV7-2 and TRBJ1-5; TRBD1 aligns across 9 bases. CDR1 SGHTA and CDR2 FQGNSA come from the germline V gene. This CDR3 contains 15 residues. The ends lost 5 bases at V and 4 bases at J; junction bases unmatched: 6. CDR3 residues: CASSPWTGENQPQHF. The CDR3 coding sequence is TGTGCCAGCAGCCCCTGGACAGGGGAGAATCAGCCCCAGCATTTT.

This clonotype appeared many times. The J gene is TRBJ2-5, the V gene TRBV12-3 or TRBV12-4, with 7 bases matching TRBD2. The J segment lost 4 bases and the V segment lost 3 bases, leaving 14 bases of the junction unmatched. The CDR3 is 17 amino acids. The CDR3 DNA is TGTGCCAGCAGTTTTCCTGGGGCGGGAGTTGGGGGAGAGACCCAGTACTTC. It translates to CASSFPGAGVGGETQYF.

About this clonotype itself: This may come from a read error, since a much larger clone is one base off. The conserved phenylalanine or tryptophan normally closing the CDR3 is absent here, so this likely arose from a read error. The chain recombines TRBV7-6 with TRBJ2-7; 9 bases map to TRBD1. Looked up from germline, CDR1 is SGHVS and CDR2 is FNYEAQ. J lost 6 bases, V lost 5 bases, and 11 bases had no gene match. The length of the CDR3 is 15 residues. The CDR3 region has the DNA TGTGCCAGCAGCCCCGCCGGGACAGGGAGTTCCGAGCAGTACTTA. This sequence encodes CASSPAGTGSSEQYL.

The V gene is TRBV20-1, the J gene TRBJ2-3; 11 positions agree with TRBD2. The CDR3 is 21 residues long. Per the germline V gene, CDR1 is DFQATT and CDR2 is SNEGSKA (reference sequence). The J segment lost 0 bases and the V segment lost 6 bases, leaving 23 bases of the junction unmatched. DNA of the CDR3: TGCAGTGCGACATTGGGGGCTATAGCGGGAGGGCCAAGCCTTAGCACAGATACGCAGTATTTT. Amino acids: CSATLGAIAGGPSLSTDTQYF.

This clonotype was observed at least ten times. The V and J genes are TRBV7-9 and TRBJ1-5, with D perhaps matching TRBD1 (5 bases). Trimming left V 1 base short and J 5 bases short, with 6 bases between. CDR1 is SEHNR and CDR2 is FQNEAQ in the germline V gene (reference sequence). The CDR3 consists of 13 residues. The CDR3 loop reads CASSLGGYQPQHF. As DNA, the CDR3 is TGTGCCAGCAGCTTAGGGGGGTATCAGCCCCAGCATTTT.

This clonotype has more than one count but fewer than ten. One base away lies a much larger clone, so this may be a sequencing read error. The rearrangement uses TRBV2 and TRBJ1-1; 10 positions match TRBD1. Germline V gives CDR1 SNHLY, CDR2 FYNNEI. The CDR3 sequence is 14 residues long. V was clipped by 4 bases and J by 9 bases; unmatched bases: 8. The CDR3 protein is CASSGGQGGFKAFF. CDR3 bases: TGTGCCAGCAGTGGCGGACAGGGGGGATTTAAAGCTTTCTTT.

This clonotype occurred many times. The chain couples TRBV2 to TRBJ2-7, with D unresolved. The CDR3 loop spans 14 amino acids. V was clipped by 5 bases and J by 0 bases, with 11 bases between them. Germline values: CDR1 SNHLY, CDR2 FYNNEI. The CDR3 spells CASSRDQSSYEQYF. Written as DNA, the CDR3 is TGTGCCAGCAGTCGAGACCAGAGCTCCTACGAGCAGTACTTC. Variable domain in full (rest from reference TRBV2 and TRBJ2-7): EPEVTQTPSHQVTQMGQEVILRCVPISNHLYFYWYRQILGQKVEFLVSFYNNEISEKSEIFDDQFSVERPDGSNFTLKIRSTKLEDSAMYFCASSRDQSSYEQYFGPGTRLTVT.

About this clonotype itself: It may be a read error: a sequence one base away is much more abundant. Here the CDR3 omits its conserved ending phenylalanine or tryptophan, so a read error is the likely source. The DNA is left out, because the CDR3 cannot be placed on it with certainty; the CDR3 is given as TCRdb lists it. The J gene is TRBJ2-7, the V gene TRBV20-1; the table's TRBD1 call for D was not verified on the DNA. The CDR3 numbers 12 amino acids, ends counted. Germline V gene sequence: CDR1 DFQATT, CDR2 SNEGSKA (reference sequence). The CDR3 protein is CSARALDGLEYS.

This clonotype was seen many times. DNA of the CDR3: TGTGCCAGCAGCTTCCCGACAGTCCAAGAGACCCAGTACTTC. Amino acid sequence: CASSFPTVQETQYF. The V gene is TRBV7-2, the J gene TRBJ2-5; D is possibly TRBD1 (5 bases). The CDR3 is 14 amino acids. Trimming removed 3 bases from V and 1 base from J, with 9 bases in between. CDR1 is SGHTA and CDR2 is FQGNSA in the germline V gene.